This T cell receptor beta chain is drawn from a study of blood T cells in healthy people across ages. CDR1 and CDR2 (germline): SGDLS, YYNGEE. CDR3 size: 14 residues. Trimming took 4 bases from V and 7 from J, leaving 17 bases between them. With a J-beta primer mix and a sample-barcoded 5' primer, a second PCR ran roughly 6 to 11 cycles. Using its own MiXCR run on the 5' RACE reads, TCRdb lists one record per CDR3 protein. The repertoire holds approximately 1,000,000 distinct CDR3 sequences, with over 35% as singletons. This chain uses TRBV9 with TRBJ1-1; TRBD1 is a possible D gene (5 bases). The sequenced material came from blood. The clonotype originates from a woman aged 55-70 years in good health. CDR3 bases: TGTGCCAGCAGCACGGACACAGCCACAGGTGAAGCTTTCTTT. It encodes CASSTDTATGEAFF.